The T cell receptor beta chain described here comes from a study of T cells in tumors after PD-1 blockade. In the study overall: Some patients also took daily vismodegib 150 mg during anti-PD-1 treatment.

Sequencing was performed with immunoSEQ multiplex PCR; in TCRdb, only in-frame clones are kept and a portion is missing. Counted here are more than 20,000 clones, roughly 78% occurring once; the ten biggest clones make up 20% to 30%. Trimming took 6 bases from V and 2 from J, leaving 14 bases between them. Per germline, CDR1 SNHLY and CDR2 FYNNEI. The CDR3 extends over 14 amino acids. The J gene is TRBJ2-7, the V gene TRBV2, with D possibly TRBD1 on 6 matching bases. The material sequenced was PBMCs, taken before anti-PD-1 treatment. The source is a human donor with basal cell carcinoma. CDR3 region: CASSIGGLTYEQYF. The CDR3, as DNA: TGTGCCAGCAGCATTGGGGGCCTGACCTACGAGCAGTACTTC.